The rows below give T cell receptor beta chains drawn from one sample of a study of T cells after yellow fever vaccination. TCRdb called the 5' RACE reads again in MiXCR, with one record for every CDR3 protein. This sample yields around 360,000 distinct CDR3 sequences, of which 11% are seen a single time; roughly 18% belongs to the top ten. This sample comprised PBMCs, obtained on the day of the first yellow fever vaccination. The source is a man younger than 35 who received the YFV17D yellow fever vaccine. Each CDR3 is given with its conserved first and last residue. The order of the fields is D gene, V gene, J gene, clone size, CDR3 DNA, CDR3 protein. The D gene is left open where the match is weak. Clone size is shown for a subset of rows, as once, few, many or a class of expanded clone.

-,TRBV28,TRBJ2-5,-,TGTGCCAGCAGTGGCCCCACGACAGCGATCGAAAGGGAGACCCAGTACTTC,CASSGPTTAIERETQYF
-,TRBV27,TRBJ2-7,-,TGTGCCAGCAGGGGTGGCTTCTCCTACGAGCAGTACTTC,CASRGGFSYEQYF
TRBD2,TRBV5-1,TRBJ2-1,-,TGCGCCAGCAGCCCGGGGACTAGCGGGTTCAATGAGCAGTTCTTC,CASSPGTSGFNEQFF
TRBD1,TRBV3-1,TRBJ2-5,-,TGTGCCAGCAGCCAACAGGGGGCCCCAGAGACCCAGTACTTC,CASSQQGAPETQYF
TRBD1,TRBV6-2/TRBV6-3,TRBJ2-1,many,TGTGCCAGCAGTTCCTTGGGACAGATATACAATGAGCAGTTCTTC,CASSSLGQIYNEQFF
TRBD1,TRBV19,TRBJ1-1,-,TGTGCCAGTACCGAGGACAGGGGATTTCAAGCTTTCTTT,CASTEDRGFQAFF
-,TRBV7-8,TRBJ2-5,few,TGTGCCAGCAGCTTATTGGATCAGGGGAGGCGGGCGGAGACCCAGTACTTC,CASSLLDQGRRAETQYF
-,TRBV3-1,TRBJ1-1,few,TGTGCCAGCAGCCCAGAGGGCTACACTGAAGCTTTCTTT,CASSPEGYTEAFF
TRBD1,TRBV7-2,TRBJ2-2,many,TGTGCCAGCAGCTCACAGGGGACCACCGGGGAGCTGTTTTTT,CASSSQGTTGELFF
-,TRBV5-1,TRBJ1-1,-,TGCGCCAGCAGCTTGTTAAGGCCAGCGGACACTGAAGCTTTCTTT,CASSLLRPADTEAFF
-,TRBV9,TRBJ2-3,-,TGTGCCAGCAGCGTCTGGAAGCGGGCAGGGACAGATACGCAGTATTTT,CASSVWKRAGTDTQYF
TRBD1,TRBV11-2,TRBJ2-7,many,TGTGCCAGCAGCTTCGATTACAGGGGTCCCTACGAGCAGTACTTC,CASSFDYRGPYEQYF
-,TRBV18,TRBJ1-1,few,TGTGCCAGCTCACCAAGGTCACAGCGGAACACTGAAGCTTTCTTT,CASSPRSQRNTEAFF
TRBD1,TRBV6-2/TRBV6-3,TRBJ2-1,-,TGTGCCAGCAGGCTCACAGGGGTCCCTGAGCAGTTCTTC,CASRLTGVPEQFF
-,TRBV6-6,TRBJ2-7,few,TGTGCCTCGAAAACGGCGAGCCTCTACGAGCAGTACTTC,CASKTASLYEQYF
-,TRBV4-1,TRBJ2-3,few,TGCGCCAGCAGCCAGGGCCTGGTCGGAAGCACAGATACGCAGTATTTT,CASSQGLVGSTDTQYF